These T cell receptor beta chains were read from a single sample in a study of T cell repertoires in cytomegalovirus infection. TCRdb called the reads again in MiXCR, with one record for every CDR3 protein. The data show over 150,000 distinct CDR3 sequences, with roughly a fifth seen just once and under 3.5% held by the top ten. The specimen sequenced was PBMCs. These receptors came from a human donor in good health (CMV status not recorded). Some clones in this sample may be carry-over from other donors' samples. The CDR3 runs from the conserved cysteine through the conserved F or W. A D gene is named only where the DNA matches it firmly. Only some rows state a clone size, as once, few, many or a class for expanded clones.

TRBJ2-3 . TRBD1 TRBV20-1 CSAFPPGGGTDTQYF TGCAGTGCTTTTCCCCCAGGGGGTGGGACAGATACGCAGTATTTT
TRBJ2-2 few TRBD2 TRBV12-3/TRBV12-4 CASRKGLAGDGELFF TGTGCCAGCAGGAAGGGACTAGCGGGAGACGGGGAGCTGTTTTTT
TRBJ1-4 . TRBD1 TRBV7-9 CASSSGTGGIRDEKLFF TGTGCCAGCAGCTCCGGGACAGGGGGCATCAGGGATGAAAAACTGTTTTTT
TRBJ1-3 many . TRBV7-2 CASSGRDGGSGNTIYF TGTGCCAGCAGCGGACGGGACGGAGGCTCTGGAAACACCATATATTTT
TRBJ2-3 many . TRBV7-3 CASSLTPGLDTQYF TGTGCCAGCAGCTTAACACCCGGACTAGATACGCAGTATTTT
TRBJ1-1 many . TRBV3-1 CASSSGVNTEAFF TGTGCCAGCAGCTCAGGAGTGAACACTGAAGCTTTCTTT
TRBJ1-5 . . TRBV5-6 CASSRSGGGNQPQHF TGTGCCAGCAGCCGCTCTGGGGGCGGCAATCAGCCCCAGCATTTT
TRBJ1-2 few . TRBV27 CASSWAETNYGYTF TGTGCCAGCAGTTGGGCAGAGACTAACTATGGCTACACCTTC
TRBJ2-7 . . TRBV28 CARRSATKYEQYF TGTGCCAGAAGATCGGCGACCAAGTACGAGCAGTACTTC
TRBJ1-1 . . TRBV28 CASGGAGQNTEAFF TGTGCCAGCGGGGGGGCAGGACAGAACACTGAAGCTTTCTTT
TRBJ2-2 few TRBD2 TRBV7-9 CASSSLAGTGELFF TGTGCCAGCAGCTCCTTAGCGGGCACCGGGGAGCTGTTTTTT
TRBJ2-3 . TRBD2 TRBV7-3 CASSLQPGLAGGRPGDTQYF TGTGCCAGCAGCTTACAGCCGGGACTAGCGGGGGGGCGGCCTGGAGATACGCAGTATTTT
TRBJ1-4 . . TRBV6-1 CASSRQATNVKLFF TGTGCCAGCAGTCGACAGGCAACTAATGTAAAACTGTTTTTT
TRBJ1-1 many . TRBV7-2 CASSPAWRGTEAFF TGTGCCAGCAGCCCGGCTTGGAGGGGGACTGAAGCTTTCTTT
TRBJ2-3 . TRBD2 TRBV12-3/TRBV12-4 CASSLGLATDTQYF TGTGCCAGCAGTTTGGGACTAGCGACAGATACGCAGTATTTT
TRBJ1-1 . . TRBV12-3/TRBV12-4 CASSPGRGRNTEAFF TGTGCCAGCAGTCCCGGTCGTGGGCGGAACACTGAAGCTTTCTTT
TRBJ1-5 . . TRBV28 CASTHSQVGQPQHF TGTGCCAGCACCCATTCCCAGGTTGGTCAGCCCCAGCATTTT
TRBJ1-1 few . TRBV12-3/TRBV12-4 CASSLYSANTEAFF TGTGCCAGCAGTCTATACAGCGCGAACACTGAAGCTTTCTTT
TRBJ1-4 . . TRBV11-2 CASSSRGALGEKLFF TGTGCCAGCAGCTCCCGAGGGGCTCTTGGTGAAAAACTGTTTTTT
TRBJ2-1 many . TRBV7-2 CASSLGGSEQFF TGTGCCAGCAGCTTAGGGGGGAGTGAGCAGTTCTTC
TRBJ2-5 many TRBD2 TRBV5-1 CASSPGTSREETQYF TGCGCCAGCAGCCCAGGGACTAGCCGGGAAGAGACCCAGTACTTC
TRBJ1-5 . . TRBV7-9 CASSPGPGGYSNQPQHF TGTGCCAGCAGCCCTGGGCCCGGGGGGTATAGCAATCAGCCCCAGCATTTT
TRBJ1-2 . TRBD1 TRBV19 CASIGTGVPPNYGYTF TGTGCCAGTATTGGGACAGGGGTCCCTCCTAACTATGGCTACACCTTC
TRBJ1-2 few . TRBV29-1 CSVVGGIGYTF TGCAGCGTTGTTGGGGGAATTGGCTACACCTTC
TRBJ2-5 . . TRBV19 CASSGTRETQYF TGTGCCAGTAGCGGGACACGGGAGACCCAGTACTTC
TRBJ2-5 . . TRBV25-1 CASGKETQYF TGTGCCAGCGGGAAGGAGACCCAGTACTTC
TRBJ2-1 few . TRBV7-6 CASAEGMVNEQFF TGTGCCAGCGCTGAGGGAATGGTGAATGAGCAGTTCTTC
TRBJ2-1 many TRBD2 TRBV28 CASTHSGGLAGNEQFF TGTGCCAGCACTCACTCTGGAGGACTAGCGGGAAATGAGCAGTTCTTC
TRBJ1-4 few . TRBV11-2 CASSLRGAGNEKLFF TGTGCCAGCAGCTTACGGGGGGCGGGTAATGAAAAACTGTTTTTT
TRBJ2-3 many . TRBV7-8 CASSSTTDTQYF TGTGCCAGCAGCTCCACCACAGATACGCAGTATTTT
TRBJ2-1 . TRBD1 TRBV28 CASSLSPGTAQFF TGTGCCAGCAGTTTATCTCCCGGGACAGCGCAGTTCTTC
TRBJ1-5 few . TRBV20-1 CSARGGTSARNQPQHF TGCAGTGCTAGGGGGGGAACAAGCGCCCGCAATCAGCCCCAGCATTTT
TRBJ1-3 . . TRBV7-2 CASGRGGSGNTIYF TGTGCCAGCGGGCGGGGGGGATCAGGAAACACCATATATTTT
TRBJ2-7 . . TRBV6-2/TRBV6-3 CASSYPFYEQYF TGTGCCAGCAGTTACCCATTCTACGAGCAGTACTTC
TRBJ1-5 few . TRBV28 CASRAGRNNQPQHF TGTGCCAGCAGGGCAGGACGGAACAATCAGCCCCAGCATTTT
TRBJ2-5 few . TRBV10-3 CAISESMRERARETQYF TGTGCCATCAGTGAGTCGATGCGGGAACGGGCGAGAGAGACCCAGTACTTC
TRBJ1-5 . . TRBV7-9 CASSLEGSPQPQHF TGTGCCAGCAGCTTAGAGGGGTCTCCTCAGCCCCAGCATTTT
TRBJ1-5 many TRBD1 TRBV7-2 CASSYDRGLGQPQHF TGTGCCAGCAGCTACGACAGGGGGCTCGGGCAGCCCCAGCATTTT
TRBJ2-7 . . TRBV20-1 CSARHRESYEQYF TGCAGTGCTAGACACAGGGAATCCTACGAGCAGTACTTC
TRBJ1-1 few . TRBV29-1 CSVGGGSTEAFF TGCAGCGTTGGGGGGGGCAGTACTGAAGCTTTCTTT
TRBJ1-1 many . TRBV6-2/TRBV6-3 CASNPNFGSPSRVAEAFF TGTGCCAGCAACCCTAATTTCGGATCCCCGAGCCGTGTGGCTGAAGCTTTCTTT
TRBJ2-2 . . TRBV5-1 CASSLAVDGSTGELFF TGCGCCAGCAGCTTGGCTGTGGACGGGAGCACCGGGGAGCTGTTTTTT
TRBJ1-1 . . TRBV11-3 CASSFEGGTEAFF TGTGCCAGCAGCTTCGAGGGTGGGACTGAAGCTTTCTTT
TRBJ2-3 . . TRBV19 CASSIWPESTDTQYF TGTGCCAGTAGTATTTGGCCCGAGAGCACAGATACGCAGTATTTT
TRBJ2-1 few . TRBV12-3/TRBV12-4 CASSSPLKYNEQFF TGTGCCAGCAGCTCGCCCCTAAAATACAATGAGCAGTTCTTC
TRBJ2-3 . TRBD2 TRBV20-1 CSARGLGLAGTDTQYF TGCAGTGCTAGAGGGCTAGGACTAGCGGGGACAGATACGCAGTATTTT
TRBJ2-2 few . TRBV5-4 CASRGPEYTGELFF TGTGCCAGCCGCGGTCCGGAGTACACCGGGGAGCTGTTTTTT
TRBJ1-1 many . TRBV7-2 CASSSLQGRTEAFF TGTGCCAGCAGCTCCCTACAGGGTAGGACTGAAGCTTTCTTT
TRBJ1-4 . . TRBV12-3/TRBV12-4 CASSFSPWAELPGQEDEKLFF TGTGCCAGCAGTTTTTCGCCTTGGGCGGAACTTCCGGGACAAGAGGATGAAAAACTGTTTTTT
TRBJ1-1 . . TRBV4-1 CASSREGGNTEAFF TGCGCCAGCAGCCGAGAGGGGGGGAACACTGAAGCTTTCTTT
TRBJ1-6 many . TRBV7-3 CASSLIPGTNSPLHF TGTGCCAGCAGCTTAATACCGGGAACTAATTCACCCCTCCACTTT
TRBJ2-3 few . TRBV7-2 CASSLGHPSDTQYF TGTGCCAGCAGCTTAGGACACCCCTCAGATACGCAGTATTTT
TRBJ1-1 few TRBD1 TRBV6-1 CASRVGQGASRNTEAFF TGTGCCAGCAGAGTTGGACAGGGGGCGAGTAGGAACACTGAAGCTTTCTTT
TRBJ2-3 many . TRBV10-3 CAISETTRSTQYF TGTGCCATCAGTGAGACGACTAGGAGTACGCAGTATTTT
TRBJ2-5 many . TRBV7-9 CASSLDGGSQETQYF TGTGCCAGCAGCTTAGACGGCGGATCCCAAGAGACCCAGTACTTC